These T cell receptor beta chains were read from a single sample in a study of control samples from healthy donors and cancer patients. Here immunoSEQ multiplex PCR was the method, and the copy in TCRdb shows in-frame clones only, minus some. This table has 30,000 to 35,000 clones, approximately 93% appearing once. Sequencing used blood. These receptors were collected from a man between 60 and 75 years old in good health. Both conserved end residues are part of each CDR3. A D gene is named only where the DNA matches it firmly.

d_gene,v_gene,j_gene,CDR3aa
NA,TRBV4-3,TRBJ1-3,CASSRQPGGTIYF
NA,TRBV5-1,TRBJ2-7,CASSLGGLGRYEQYF
NA,TRBV4-1,TRBJ1-5,CASSQSSTANRPQHF
NA,TRBV7-9,TRBJ2-2,CASSLTQTITGELFF
NA,TRBV19,TRBJ2-3,CASSNPVRGDTQYF
NA,TRBV18,TRBJ1-1,CASSPPNHPNTEAFF
TRBD2,TRBV7-2,TRBJ2-5,CASSLGSGGAGETQYF
NA,TRBV4-3,TRBJ2-7,CASSQQRGANYEQYF
NA,TRBV7-9,TRBJ2-7,CASSFDNYEQYF
NA,TRBV30,TRBJ1-1,CAWNYGPKNTEAFF
NA,TRBV9,TRBJ2-1,CASSPPNFEQFF
NA,TRBV6-6,TRBJ1-3,CASTSQATGNTIYF
NA,TRBV7-2,TRBJ2-1,CASSLDSEQFF
NA,TRBV5-3,TRBJ2-5,CARSLPLGGFQDQETQYF
NA,TRBV27,TRBJ1-3,CASTKGGGNTIYF
TRBD2,TRBV14,TRBJ2-7,CASSPLAGVNEQYF
NA,TRBV7-6,TRBJ2-1,CASSLWGKEEQFF
TRBD1,TRBV9,TRBJ1-1,CASSVGRTPNLRGREAFF
TRBD1,TRBV4-2,TRBJ1-6,CASSQEAQGAGNSPLHF
NA,TRBV18,TRBJ1-3,CASSPRTGGGGSGNTIYF
NA,TRBV6-1,TRBJ1-5,CASSEPINQPQHF
NA,TRBV25-1,TRBJ1-3,CASSEYRPTGGNTIYF
NA,TRBV9,TRBJ2-6,CASSVAGGLNSGANVLTF
NA,TRBV3-1/TRBV3-2,TRBJ2-1,CASSHQHQNEQFF
TRBD2,TRBV7-2,TRBJ2-1,CASSNGGAQSLNEQFF
NA,TRBV4-1,TRBJ2-7,CASSQGSFSYEQYF
NA,TRBV5-1,TRBJ1-2,CASSSPGPNYGYTF
TRBD1,TRBV6-5,TRBJ1-4,CASSKTGGSREKLFF
NA,TRBV9,TRBJ1-2,CASSPPLGGAGGYTF
TRBD1,TRBV7-2,TRBJ1-2,CASSLDQGAGYGYTF
TRBD2,TRBV7-2,TRBJ2-7,CASSFSGGGAYEQYF